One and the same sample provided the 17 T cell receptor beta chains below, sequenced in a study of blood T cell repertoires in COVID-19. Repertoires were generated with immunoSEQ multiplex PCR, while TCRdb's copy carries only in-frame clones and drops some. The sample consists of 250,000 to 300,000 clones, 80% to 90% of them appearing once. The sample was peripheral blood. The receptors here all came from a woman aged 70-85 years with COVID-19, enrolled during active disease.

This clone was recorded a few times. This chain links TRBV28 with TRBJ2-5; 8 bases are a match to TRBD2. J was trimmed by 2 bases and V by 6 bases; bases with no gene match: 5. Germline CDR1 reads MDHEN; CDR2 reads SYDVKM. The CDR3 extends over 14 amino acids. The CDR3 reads CASSASGLQETQYF. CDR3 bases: TGTGCCAGCAGCGCTAGCGGGTTACAAGAGACCCAGTACTTC.

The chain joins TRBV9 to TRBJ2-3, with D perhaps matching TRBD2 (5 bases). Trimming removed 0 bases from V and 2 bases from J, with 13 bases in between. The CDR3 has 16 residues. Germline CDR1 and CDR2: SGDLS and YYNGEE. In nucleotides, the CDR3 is TGTGCCAGCAGCGTAGGAAAGGACGGACTCACAGATACGCAGTATTTT. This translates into CASSVGKDGLTDTQYF.

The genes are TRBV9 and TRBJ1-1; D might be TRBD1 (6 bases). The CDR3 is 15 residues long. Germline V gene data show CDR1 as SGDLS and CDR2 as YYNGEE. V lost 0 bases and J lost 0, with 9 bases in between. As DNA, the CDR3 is TGTGCCAGCAGCGTAGGAGGACAGATGAACACTGAAGCTTTCTTT. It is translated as CASSVGGQMNTEAFF.

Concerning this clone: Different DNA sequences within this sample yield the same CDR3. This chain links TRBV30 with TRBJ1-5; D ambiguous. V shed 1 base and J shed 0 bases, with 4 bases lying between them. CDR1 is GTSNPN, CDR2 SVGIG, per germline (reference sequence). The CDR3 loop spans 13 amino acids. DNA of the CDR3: TGTGCCTGGAGTGACAGTAGCAATCAGCCCCAGCATTTT. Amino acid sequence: CAWSDSSNQPQHF.

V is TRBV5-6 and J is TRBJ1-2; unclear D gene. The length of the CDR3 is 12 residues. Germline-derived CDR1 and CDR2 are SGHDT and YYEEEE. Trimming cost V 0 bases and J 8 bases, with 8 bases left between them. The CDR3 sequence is CASSLAAWGYTF. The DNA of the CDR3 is TGTGCCAGCAGCTTGGCCGCGTGGGGCTACACCTTC.

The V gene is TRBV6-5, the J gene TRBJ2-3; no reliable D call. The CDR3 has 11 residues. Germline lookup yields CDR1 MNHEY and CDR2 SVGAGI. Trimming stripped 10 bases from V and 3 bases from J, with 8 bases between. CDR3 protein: CATLLTDTQYF. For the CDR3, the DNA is TGTGCCACCCTCTTAACAGATACGCAGTATTTT.

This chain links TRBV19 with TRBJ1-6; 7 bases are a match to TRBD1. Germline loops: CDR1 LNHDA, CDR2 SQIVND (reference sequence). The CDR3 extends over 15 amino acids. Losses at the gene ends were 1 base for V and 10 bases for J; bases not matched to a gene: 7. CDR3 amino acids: CASSIANRGESPLHF. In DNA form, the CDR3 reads TGTGCCAGTAGTATAGCGAACAGGGGAGAGTCACCCCTCCACTTT. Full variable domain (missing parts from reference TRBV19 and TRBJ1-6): DGGITQSPKYLFRKEGQNVTLSCEQNLNHDAMYWYRQDPGQGLRLIYYSQIVNDFQKGDIAEGYSVSREKKESFPLTVTSAQKNPTAFYLCASSIANRGESPLHFGNGTRLTVT.

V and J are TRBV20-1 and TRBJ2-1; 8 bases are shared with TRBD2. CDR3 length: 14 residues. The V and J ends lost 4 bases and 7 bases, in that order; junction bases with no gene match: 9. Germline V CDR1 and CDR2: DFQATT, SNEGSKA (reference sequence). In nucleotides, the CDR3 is TGCAGTGCTAATGAGCGGGGGCCGGAGAATGAGCAGTTCTTC. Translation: CSANERGPENEQFF.

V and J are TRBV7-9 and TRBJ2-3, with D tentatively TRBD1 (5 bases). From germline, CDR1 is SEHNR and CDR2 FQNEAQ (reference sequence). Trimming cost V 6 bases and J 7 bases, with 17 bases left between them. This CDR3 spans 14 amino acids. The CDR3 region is CASSSLGAGNTQYF. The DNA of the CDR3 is TGTGCCAGCAGTTCATTAGGGGCCGGTAATACGCAGTATTTT.

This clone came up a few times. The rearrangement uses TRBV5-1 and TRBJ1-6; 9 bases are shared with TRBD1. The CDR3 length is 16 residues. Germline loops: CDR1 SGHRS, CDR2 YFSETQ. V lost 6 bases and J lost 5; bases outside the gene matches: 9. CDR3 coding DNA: TGCGCCAGCAAAAGGGGGACAGGGATTAATAATTCACCCCTCCACTTT. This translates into CASKRGTGINNSPLHF.

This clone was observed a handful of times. The CDR3 reads CAWSIDNNYGYTF. The CDR3 DNA sequence: TGTGCCTGGAGTATCGACAATAACTATGGCTACACCTTC. The chain has TRBV30 and TRBJ1-2, with D unresolved. The CDR3 consists of 13 residues. V was cut by 2 bases and J by 1 base, with 8 bases left in between. Germline V gene data show CDR1 as GTSNPN and CDR2 as SVGIG (reference sequence).

In nucleotides, the CDR3 is TGTGCCAGCAGCTTAGGGGCCAGGGGGGCTTTCTTT. Translation: CASSLGARGAFF. The chain has TRBV7-2 and TRBJ1-1; 7 nucleotides align to TRBD1. The CDR3 is made up of 12 amino acids. Germline CDR1 reads SGHTA; CDR2 reads FQGNSA. V dropped 1 base and J dropped 11; count of bases not matched to a gene: 4.

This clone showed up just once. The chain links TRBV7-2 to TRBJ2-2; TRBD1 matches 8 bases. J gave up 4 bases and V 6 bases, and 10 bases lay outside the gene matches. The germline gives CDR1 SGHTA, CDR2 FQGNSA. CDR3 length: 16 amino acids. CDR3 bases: TGTGCCAGCAGGCGATCAGGGGGCGCCTCCACCGGGGAGCTGTTTTTT. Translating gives CASRRSGGASTGELFF.

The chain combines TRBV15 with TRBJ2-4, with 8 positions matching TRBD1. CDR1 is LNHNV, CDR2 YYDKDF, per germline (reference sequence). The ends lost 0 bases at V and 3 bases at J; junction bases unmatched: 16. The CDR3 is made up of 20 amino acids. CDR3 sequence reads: CATSRDYGLGDRGNKNIQYF. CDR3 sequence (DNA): TGTGCCACCAGCAGAGATTACGGGTTAGGAGACAGGGGTAACAAAAACATTCAGTACTTC.

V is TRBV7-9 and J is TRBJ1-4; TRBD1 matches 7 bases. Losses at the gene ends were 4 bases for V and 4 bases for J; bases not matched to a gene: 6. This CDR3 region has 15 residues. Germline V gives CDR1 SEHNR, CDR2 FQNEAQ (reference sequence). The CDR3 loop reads CASSSTGTVNEKLFF. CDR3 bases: TGTGCCAGCAGCTCGACCGGGACAGTTAATGAAAAACTGTTTTTT. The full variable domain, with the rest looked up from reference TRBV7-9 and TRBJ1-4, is DTGVSQNPRHKITKRGQNVTFRCDPISEHNRLYWYRQTLGQGPEFLTYFQNEAQLEKSRLLSDRFSAERPKGSFSTLEIQRTEQGDSAMYLCASSSTGTVNEKLFFGSGTQLSVL.

CDR3 nucleotide sequence: TGTGCCTGGAGTGTACTTTACGGGACATTGAACACTGAAGCTTTCTTT. Translating gives CAWSVLYGTLNTEAFF. J is TRBJ1-1 and V is TRBV30; a possible D gene is TRBD1 (6 bases). V was shortened by 0 bases and J by 0 bases, with 14 bases between the two germline ends. Germline lookup yields CDR1 GTSNPN and CDR2 SVGIG (reference sequence). The CDR3 consists of 16 residues.

The CDR3 bases are TGCGCCAGCAGCCAAGATAAGACGGGGGTCACCTACAATGAGCAGTTCTTC. Translation: CASSQDKTGVTYNEQFF. The chain combines TRBV4-3 with TRBJ2-1; maybe TRBD2 (6 bases). Trimming pared 0 bases from V and 2 bases from J, leaving 14 bases between. Germline CDR1 reads LGHNA; CDR2 reads YSLEER. This CDR3 has 17 residues.